The 12 T cell receptor beta chains in this list originate from one sample, sequenced in a study of human T cells and chemical hapten exposure. As to time point: patch test 1, 2 weeks after DPC sensitization. Treatment given: therapeutic diphenylcyclopropenone sensitization with weekly scalp DPC. TCRdb reprocessed the RACE reads with MiXCR, giving one entry per CDR3 protein. The sample has about 120,000 distinct CDR3 sequences; about an eighth are singletons. The sample consisted of whole blood, taken in connection with sensitization to the hapten diphenylcyclopropenone (DPC). The receptors were gathered from a man aged 18 to 30 with alopecia areata. Some clones in this sample may be carry-over from other donors' samples.

The chain is built from TRBV4-1 and TRBJ2-7; TRBD1 matches at 7 bases. The V gene's germline CDR1 is MGHRA and CDR2 YSYEKL. Trimming at V came to 2 bases and at J to 1 base, leaving 5 bases not matched to a gene. The CDR3 runs 15 residues. The CDR3 nucleotides read TGCGCCAGCAGCCAACCAGGGACAGCATCCTACGAGCAGTACTTC. It specifies CASSQPGTASYEQYF.

The rearrangement links TRBV12-3 or TRBV12-4 to TRBJ1-1, with D uncertain. There are 13 residues in the CDR3. V lost 1 base to trimming and J lost 0 bases, with 3 bases between them. The CDR3 loop reads CASSLELNTEAFF. CDR3 in DNA: TGTGCCAGCAGTTTAGAGTTGAACACTGAAGCTTTCTTT.

The genes are TRBV7-9 and TRBJ2-6, with a weak D call TRBD1 (6 bases). The CDR3 is 16 amino acids. V shed 5 bases and J shed 4 bases, with 15 bases lying between them. Germline V gene data show CDR1 as SEHNR and CDR2 as FQNEAQ (reference sequence). This CDR3 reads CASSPGPGVGANVLTF. Here the CDR3 DNA reads TGTGCCAGCAGCCCGGGCCCAGGGGTAGGGGCCAACGTCCTGACTTTC.

The table lists this clonotype with a few counts. This chain links TRBV25-1 with TRBJ1-4, with unresolved D. This CDR3 is built from 13 residues. Germline CDR1 MGHDK, CDR2 SYGVNS. Trimming pared 8 bases from V and 4 bases from J, leaving 11 bases between. The CDR3 nucleotides read TGTGCCAGCTCCCCGACCCTTAATGAAAAACTGTTTTTT. Amino acid sequence: CASSPTLNEKLFF. The full variable domain, with the rest looked up from reference TRBV25-1 and TRBJ1-4, is EADIYQTPRYLVIGTGKKITLECSQTMGHDKMYWYQQDPGMELHLIHYSYGVNSTEKGDLSSESTVSRIRTEHFPLTLESARPSHTSQYLCASSPTLNEKLFFGSGTQLSVL.

This clonotype was counted a few times. V is TRBV9 and J is TRBJ2-3; weak D call: TRBD1 (6 bases). V lost 1 base to trimming and J lost 6 bases, with 12 bases between them. Germline values: CDR1 SGDLS, CDR2 YYNGEE. This CDR3 has 14 amino acids. CDR3 sequence (DNA): TGTGCCAGCAGCGTATCAGGGGCTGGCGATACGCAGTATTTT. Translated: CASSVSGAGDTQYF.

This clonotype came up a few times. The chain combines TRBV12-2 with TRBJ1-1; TRBD1 is the table's D call and was not checked against the DNA. TRBV12-2 is listed as a pseudogene. The CDR3 runs to 15 residues. The CDR3 DNA reads as TGTGCAAGTCGCTTAGCGTCCGATTGGGGGACTGAAGCTTTCTTT. It codes for CASRLASDWGTEAFF.

This clonotype was seen only a few times. The chain uses TRBV29-1 and TRBJ2-3; D might be TRBD1 (6 bases). The V end lost 5 bases, the J end lost 11 bases, and 23 bases lay between the germline ends. This CDR3 region has 14 residues. Germline V gene lookup returns CDR1 SQVTM and CDR2 ANQGSEA. The CDR3: CSVLNRDRFFKQYF. The DNA of the CDR3 is TGCAGCGTTCTTAACAGGGATCGCTTTTTTAAGCAGTATTTT.

This chain uses TRBV7-9 with TRBJ1-2; no reliable D call. CDR1 SEHNR and CDR2 FQNEAQ come from the germline V gene (reference sequence). V was shortened by 5 bases and J by 3 bases, with 13 bases between the two germline ends. The length of the CDR3 is 14 residues. The CDR3 nucleotides are TGTGCCAGCAGCCTCGAACACTCCCACTATGGCTACACCTTC. Translating gives CASSLEHSHYGYTF.

V gene TRBV5-4 combines with J gene TRBJ1-1; 9 positions agree with TRBD1. Unmatched junction bases numbered 8, after V lost 5 bases and J lost 3 bases. Per germline, CDR1 SGHNT and CDR2 YYREEE (reference sequence). This CDR3 is built from 15 residues. CDR3 DNA sequence: TGTGCCAGCAGGCGGACAGGGGTCGGAGACACTGAAGCTTTCTTT. Amino acid sequence: CASRRTGVGDTEAFF. The full variable domain, with the rest looked up from reference TRBV5-4 and TRBJ1-1, is ETGVTQSPTHLIKTRGQQVTLRCSSQSGHNTVSWYQQALGQGPQFIFQYYREEENGRGNFPPRFSGLQFPNYSSELNVNALELDDSALYLCASRRTGVGDTEAFFGQGTRLTVV.

The J gene is TRBJ2-3, the V gene TRBV7-2; D may correspond to TRBD1 or TRBD2 (7 bases each). Looked up from germline, CDR1 is SGHTA and CDR2 is FQGNSA. This CDR3 spans 16 amino acids. V lost 5 bases and J 0 bases, leaving 15 bases between the germline ends. The CDR3 region has the DNA TGTGCCAGCAGCGTCGCCAGGGGGGGTAGCACAGATACGCAGTATTTT. Its translation is CASSVARGGSTDTQYF.

The genes are TRBV5-6 and TRBJ2-4; TRBD1 agrees at 7 bases. This CDR3 is 15 amino acids long. In germline, CDR1 is SGHDT, CDR2 YYEEEE. The ends lost 2 bases at V and 5 bases at J; junction bases unmatched: 7. CDR3 sequence: CASSFFPGTENIQYF. CDR3 nucleotide sequence: TGTGCCAGCAGCTTTTTCCCCGGGACAGAAAACATTCAGTACTTC.

This clonotype was counted only a few times. The chain couples TRBV12-3 or TRBV12-4 to TRBJ1-2; D gene unclear. V lost 2 bases and J lost 8, with 3 bases in between. The CDR3 consists of 10 residues. CDR3 nucleotide sequence: TGTGCCAGCAGTTTAAGGGGCTACACCTTC. This sequence encodes CASSLRGYTF.